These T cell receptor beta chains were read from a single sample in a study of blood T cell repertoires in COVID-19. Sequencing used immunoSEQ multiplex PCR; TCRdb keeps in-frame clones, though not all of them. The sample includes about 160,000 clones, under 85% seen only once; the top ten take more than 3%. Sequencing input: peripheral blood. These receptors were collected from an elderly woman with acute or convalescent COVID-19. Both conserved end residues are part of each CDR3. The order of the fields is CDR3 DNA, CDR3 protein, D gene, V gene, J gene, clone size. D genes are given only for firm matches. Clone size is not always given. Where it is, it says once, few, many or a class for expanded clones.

TGTGCCAGCAGCCGCGGACAGCAGAACACTGAAGCTTTCTTT,CASSRGQQNTEAFF,-,TRBV3-1/TRBV3-2,TRBJ1-1,-
TGTGCCAGCAGGGGACTAGCGGGATATGGCGAGCAGTACTTC,CASRGLAGYGEQYF,TRBD2,TRBV2,TRBJ2-7,once
TGTGCCAGCAGCTCCCGGGGCGTGGGGGCGGACACCATATATTTT,CASSSRGVGADTIYF,-,TRBV5-5,TRBJ1-3,few
TGTGCCAGCTCACCACCGGGAGACACCGAGAACATTCAGTACTTC,CASSPPGDTENIQYF,-,TRBV18,TRBJ2-4,-
TGTGCCTCCTCCGGGACAGGGATCAACTATGGCTACACCTTC,CASSGTGINYGYTF,TRBD1,TRBV30,TRBJ1-2,-
TGCAGCGTCCGGGACACAAACACTGAAGCTTTCTTT,CSVRDTNTEAFF,-,TRBV29-1,TRBJ1-1,once
TGCGCCAGCAGTGAGTCGGGACAGTCCTACGAGCAGTACTTC,CASSESGQSYEQYF,TRBD1,TRBV10-1,TRBJ2-7,-
TGTGCCAGCAGCCAGTTCCAGGGTGGGACTGAAGCTTTCTTT,CASSQFQGGTEAFF,-,TRBV3-1/TRBV3-2,TRBJ1-1,-
TGTGCCAGCAGTTACGATGGCACAAGAGGAGAAAAACTGTTTTTT,CASSYDGTRGEKLFF,-,TRBV6-5,TRBJ1-4,-
TGTGCCAGCAGCTTGACAGGGGAGAATTCACCCCTCCACTTT,CASSLTGENSPLHF,TRBD1,TRBV7-2,TRBJ1-6,many
TGTGCCAGCAGTTTCGGACAGGGCGGCTACACCTTC,CASSFGQGGYTF,TRBD1,TRBV6-2/TRBV6-3,TRBJ1-2,few
TGTGCCAGCAGCTTAGGACAGGGGGCCGTACTGTTTTTT,CASSLGQGAVLFF,TRBD1,TRBV5-6,TRBJ1-4,-
TGTGCCAGTACCGGGACAGGTCGAGTTGCAACTAATGAAAAACTGTTTTTT,CASTGTGRVATNEKLFF,TRBD1,TRBV19,TRBJ1-4,-
TGTGCCAGTTCGGGGATTCAAGGAGCAGATACGCAGTATTTT,CASSGIQGADTQYF,-,TRBV11-1,TRBJ2-3,-
TGCGCCAGCAGCTTGGGAAACTCGGGACAATTACAAACGAACTATGGCTACACCTTC,CASSLGNSGQLQTNYGYTF,-,TRBV5-1,TRBJ1-2,-
TGTGCCAGTAAGGCGGCACCTAGCAATCAGCCCCAGCATTTT,CASKAAPSNQPQHF,-,TRBV19,TRBJ1-5,-
TGCGCCAGCAGTCCGACTAGCGGGGGCTTCAAAAACATTCAGTACTTC,CASSPTSGGFKNIQYF,TRBD2,TRBV5-1,TRBJ2-4,-
TGTGCCAGCAGTTTGAGGGATACCTACGAGCAGTACTTC,CASSLRDTYEQYF,-,TRBV12-3/TRBV12-4,TRBJ2-7,-
TGTGCCAGTAGTATCGGACTAGCGGGAGGCACAGATACGCAGTATTTT,CASSIGLAGGTDTQYF,TRBD2,TRBV19,TRBJ2-3,-
TGTGCTAGCAGCTTAGGGGGGACAGGGGATGAAAAACTGTTTTTT,CASSLGGTGDEKLFF,TRBD1,TRBV7-7,TRBJ1-4,-
TGCGCCAGCAGCTTGGAGAAGGGGAGGACGTACAATGAGCAGTTCTTC,CASSLEKGRTYNEQFF,-,TRBV5-1,TRBJ2-1,once
TGTGCCAGCAGTTTAGCTAGTGAAAAACTGTTTTTT,CASSLASEKLFF,-,TRBV12-3/TRBV12-4,TRBJ1-4,-
TGTGCCAGTAGTATCAGCAGGGCAGGGTTCAATGAGCAGTTCTTC,CASSISRAGFNEQFF,-,TRBV19,TRBJ2-1,-
TGTGCCAGCAGCCCCACAGGGTTGGATGAGCAGTTCTTC,CASSPTGLDEQFF,-,TRBV3-1/TRBV3-2,TRBJ2-1,-
TGTGCCAGCAGCCAAGTCGGTAGCGGGGGGGCCACAGATACGCAGTATTTT,CASSQVGSGGATDTQYF,TRBD2,TRBV4-2,TRBJ2-3,-
TGTGCCAGCAGCCCGCTTCTCCTAGCGGGGATAAAAGAGACCCAGTACTTC,CASSPLLLAGIKETQYF,TRBD2,TRBV11-2,TRBJ2-5,-
TGTGCCAGCAGCAGACAGGGGTACCAAGAGACCCAGTACTTC,CASSRQGYQETQYF,TRBD1,TRBV14,TRBJ2-5,-
TGTGCCAGCAGCGTAGCCGGGAGAGGGCCCTACAATGAGCAGTTCTTC,CASSVAGRGPYNEQFF,-,TRBV9,TRBJ2-1,once
TGTGCCTGGAGTAGGGGGGGATACGAAAAACTGTTTTTT,CAWSRGGYEKLFF,-,TRBV30,TRBJ1-4,-
TGCGCCAGCAGCCAAGACAGGATATACTCTGGAAACACCATATATTTT,CASSQDRIYSGNTIYF,-,TRBV4-3,TRBJ1-3,-
TGTGCCAGCAGCTTGTGGGGCCTATGGGGCAATCAGCCCCAGCATTTT,CASSLWGLWGNQPQHF,-,TRBV5-6,TRBJ1-5,once
TGTGCCACCCGAGGGACAGCGATTGATGAGCAGTTCTTC,CATRGTAIDEQFF,TRBD1,TRBV15,TRBJ2-1,-
TGCAGTGCCGGCAGGGATGGTGGCTACACCTTC,CSAGRDGGYTF,-,TRBV20-1,TRBJ1-2,few
TGTGCCAGCAGCCAAGATCGGGCGGGGACAGGGGGCTATGGCTACACCTTC,CASSQDRAGTGGYGYTF,TRBD1,TRBV4-2,TRBJ1-2,-
TGTGCCAGCAGCGACCGACTGAGCAACTATGGCTACACCTTC,CASSDRLSNYGYTF,-,TRBV7-8,TRBJ1-2,-
TGTGCAAGTCGCTTATGTCTGACTAGCCGTGCCGGTTCGACAAACAATGAGCAGTTCTTC,CASRLCLTSRAGSTNNEQFF,-,TRBV12-2,TRBJ2-1,-
TGCGCCAGCAGCAGTCTAGCGGGAACCTACGAGCAGTACTTC,CASSSLAGTYEQYF,TRBD2,TRBV5-1,TRBJ2-7,-
TGCGCCAGCAGCTCTAGCGGGAGTGAGACCCAGTACTTC,CASSSSGSETQYF,TRBD2,TRBV10-1,TRBJ2-5,-
TGTGCCAGCAGCTTCCTCGATAGAGTGGCCTACGAGCAGTACTTC,CASSFLDRVAYEQYF,-,TRBV5-6,TRBJ2-7,-